This TCR beta chain was sequenced during a study of tumor-infiltrating lymphocytes in primary liver carcinoma. Details on this clonotype: This CDR3 is missing its conserved last phenylalanine or tryptophan, likely due to a read error. It is unclear where the CDR3 begins or ends on the DNA, so no DNA is shown, and the CDR3 is as TCRdb lists it.

The researchers produced TCR beta cDNA from around 0.5 ug total RNA with a constant-region primer. Modified slightly, ARM-PCR produced TCR beta libraries over three nested multiplex PCR rounds. With TRBV1-TRBV30 forward primers and a C-beta reverse primer, the first two PCR rounds were run for about 10 cycles each. TCRdb reprocessed the multiplex PCR reads via MiXCR and lists one record per CDR3 protein. The data contain about 30,000 distinct CDR3 sequences, roughly two thirds of them singletons. Total RNA and DNA came together from around 20-30 mg of bulk tissue without cell sorting. The CDR3 comprises 15 residues, both ends counted. Germline CDR1 is SGHNT and CDR2 is YENEEA.

The sample was liver tumor tissue from sampling region 3. Subset of the sample: tumor region T3, left-lateral pole. The receptor was isolated from a woman in her thirties with primary liver carcinoma and hepatitis B virus infection. V usage is TRBV11-3 and J usage is TRBJ1-2. The CDR3 loop reads CASSLDHDTDYGFTL.